This TCR beta chain comes out of a study of control samples from healthy donors and cancer patients. J gave up 7 bases and V 0 bases, and 6 bases lay outside the gene matches. This CDR3 spans 15 amino acids. Germline V CDR1 and CDR2: SGHRS, YFSETQ. Sequenced by immunoSEQ multiplex PCR; TCRdb stores in-frame clones only, minus some. Among about 120,000 clones listed, 75% to 90% were seen once. The sample holds a few counts of this clone. The rearrangement uses TRBV5-1 and TRBJ2-7; 11 bases fit TRBD2. The sequencing sample was made of PBMCs. The origin of this receptor is a woman in her fifties or sixties with colorectal cancer. CDR3 DNA: TGCGCCAGCAGCTTGGAACTAGCGGGGGTGGGAGAGCAGTACTTC. It is translated as CASSLELAGVGEQYF.